Given below is one T cell receptor (beta chain) in context. Original processing notes: Amplification from reference gene primers served as the basis for estimated nucleated cell counts. The data were produced by immunoSEQ multiplex PCR, yet TCRdb's version contains in-frame clones alone and is incomplete. V, J and clone size are taken as reported in that table, and D and trimming were inferred from the DNA itself. The data show tens of thousands of clones, around 87% seen once. CDR3 length equals 13 residues. Germline CDR1 and CDR2: SGHTA and FQGTGA. V shed 5 bases and J shed 1 base, with 8 bases lying between them. This record comes from a study of blood T cell repertoires in COVID-19. On the study more broadly: Material from acute and convalescent COVID-19 was sourced from the United States, Italy and Spain. T cells, B-cell-depleted T cells, or PBMCs provided the cDNA or gDNA that served as material.

Sequences were obtained from peripheral blood. The chain joins TRBV7-3 to TRBJ2-5; maybe TRBD1 (6 bases). The origin of this receptor is a human donor in a cohort sampled during active COVID-19. The CDR3 bases are TGTGCCAGCAGCAAACAGGGCCAAGAGACCCAGTACTTC. Protein sequence: CASSKQGQETQYF.